This TCR beta chain comes out of a study of shared clonotypes between healthy human individuals. Broader study findings: Naive subsets generally had larger estimated richness than memory subsets. Having only a few donors restricted how much genetic and exposure-history diversity was captured.

CDR3 length equals 17 residues. V lost 5 bases and J lost 4; bases outside the gene matches: 16. Germline V gives CDR1 MDHEN, CDR2 SYDVKM. About this clone: The antigen remains unidentified.

Each subset's genomic DNA was shared equally among a number of immunoSEQ plates. Clones were read by immunoSEQ multiplex PCR, and TCRdb kept only the in-frame ones, dropping some. This sample yields millions of clones, of which 85% to 95% are seen a single time; about 0.39% belongs to the top ten. Donors had no recently reported acute infections or vaccinations and were HIV-negative. The material sequenced was naive CD4+ T cells from PBMCs. Subset given: CD45RA+ positively selected. The chain employs TRBV28 and TRBJ1-2; 7 nucleotides agree with TRBD1. The source is a man aged 18-30 years in good health. Some clones in this sample may be carry-over from other donors' samples. The DNA for the CDR3 is TGTGCCAGCAGTGGGGCAAGGGGGCGGCCGGACGTCTATGGCTACACCTTC. This sequence encodes CASSGARGRPDVYGYTF.